These T cell receptor beta chains were read from a single sample in a study of T cells after posttransplantation cyclophosphamide. The assay was immunoSEQ multiplex PCR, and TCRdb's table has in-frame clones only and misses some. The sample holds more than 4,500 clones, about 71% seen once. The starting material was PBMCs, obtained after allogeneic stem cell transplant with posttransplant cyclophosphamide. The source is a male patient aged 60 to 75 who received an allogeneic stem cell transplant from an unrelated donor, was CMV-positive, and had no GVHD. Some T cells may be graft donor cells. CDR3s include the opening cysteine and the closing phenylalanine or tryptophan. The D gene is left open where the match is weak. Clone size is not always given. Where it is, it says once, few, many or a class for expanded clones.

D,V,J,size,CDR3,DNA
TRBD1,TRBV5-4,TRBJ1-2,few,CASSSGQGAGGYTF,TGTGCCAGCAGCTCCGGACAGGGGGCGGGCGGCTACACCTTC
TRBD2,TRBV7-2,TRBJ2-3,-,CASSPGTTRTDTQYF,TGTGCCAGCAGCCCTGGGACTACCCGCACAGATACGCAGTATTTT
-,TRBV28,TRBJ1-5,-,CASSPNPGTSYSNQPQHF,TGTGCCAGCAGTCCTAACCCCGGGACAAGTTATAGCAATCAGCCCCAGCATTTT
TRBD2,TRBV6-1,TRBJ2-7,-,CASSAASGYYEQYF,TGTGCCAGCAGTGCTGCTAGCGGTTACTACGAGCAGTACTTC
-,TRBV7-9,TRBJ2-2,-,CASKTGTRNTGELFF,TGTGCCAGCAAAACCGGGACAAGAAATACCGGGGAGCTGTTTTTT
TRBD2,TRBV5-1,TRBJ2-3,-,CATRPIAGANTDTQYF,TGCGCCACGAGGCCGATAGCGGGGGCCAACACAGATACGCAGTATTTT
TRBD2,TRBV10-3,TRBJ2-1,-,CAISVGTSGRNEQFF,TGTGCCATCAGTGTAGGGACTAGCGGGCGCAATGAGCAGTTCTTC
-,TRBV7-9,TRBJ1-3,-,CASSYPRTTGNTIYF,TGTGCCAGCAGTTACCCCCGGACAACTGGAAACACCATATATTTT
TRBD1,TRBV23-1,TRBJ2-1,-,CASSQSLYFQLQGHGYEQFF,TGCGCCAGCAGTCAATCGCTTTATTTTCAACTACAGGGGCACGGATATGAGCAGTTCTTC
-,TRBV27,TRBJ1-3,few,CASSPSVGNTIYF,TGTGCCAGCAGTCCCTCTGTTGGAAACACCATATATTTT
-,TRBV7-8,TRBJ2-3,-,CASSLPSGYADTQYF,TGTGCCAGCAGCTTACCGTCAGGGTATGCAGATACGCAGTATTTT
TRBD1,TRBV5-4,TRBJ1-4,-,CASSEGQGRNEKLFF,TGTGCCAGCAGCGAGGGACAGGGGAGAAATGAAAAACTGTTTTTT
-,TRBV10-1,TRBJ2-5,-,CATRSARSLYQETQYF,TGCGCCACCCGTTCTGCCAGGTCCCTGTACCAAGAGACCCAGTACTTC
TRBD1,TRBV4-1,TRBJ1-6,-,CASSHTGDGNSPLHF,TGCGCCAGCAGCCACACAGGGGACGGGAATTCACCCCTCCACTTT
-,TRBV5-1,TRBJ1-1,once,CASSFDRNTEAFF,TGCGCCAGCAGCTTTGACAGAAACACTGAAGCTTTCTTT
TRBD2,TRBV9,TRBJ2-3,-,CASSGGGADTQYF,TGTGCCAGCAGCGGGGGGGGAGCCGATACGCAGTATTTT
TRBD1,TRBV6-1,TRBJ1-5,-,CASRQGGNQPQHF,TGTGCCAGCAGACAGGGGGGCAATCAGCCCCAGCATTTT
-,TRBV7-9,TRBJ2-1,-,CASSLVAALSSYNEQFF,TGTGCCAGCAGCTTAGTGGCCGCCCTCAGCTCCTACAATGAGCAGTTCTTC
TRBD1,TRBV18,TRBJ1-2,-,CASSPLEGADYGYTF,TGTGCCAGCTCACCCCTTGAGGGGGCGGACTATGGCTACACCTTC
TRBD2,TRBV7-8,TRBJ2-3,-,CASSPPRGRAGGVTDTQYF,TGTGCCAGCAGCCCCCCCCGGGGGCGAGCGGGGGGGGTCACAGATACGCAGTATTTT
TRBD1,TRBV19,TRBJ1-2,-,CASSVGQVNYGYTF,TGTGCCAGTAGTGTGGGACAGGTAAACTATGGCTACACCTTC
TRBD2,TRBV30,TRBJ2-7,few,CAWSPGGDYEQYF,TGTGCCTGGAGTCCCGGGGGGGATTACGAGCAGTACTTC
TRBD1,TRBV5-1,TRBJ1-4,-,CASSHRDRDEKLFF,TGCGCCAGCAGCCACCGGGACAGGGATGAAAAACTGTTTTTT
-,TRBV27,TRBJ2-7,-,CASGPPSAEEQYF,TGTGCCAGCGGGCCCCCCTCGGCCGAAGAGCAGTACTTC
-,TRBV6-5,TRBJ1-2,-,CASSYSRGEGYTF,TGTGCCAGCAGTTACTCCAGGGGAGAAGGCTACACCTTC
-,TRBV30,TRBJ1-4,-,CAWSESLVGHPSGWEKLFF,TGTGCCTGGAGTGAATCCCTGGTCGGACACCCCTCGGGTTGGGAAAAACTGTTTTTT
-,TRBV7-8,TRBJ2-1,-,CASSLSSVFRDSFREQFF,TGTGCCAGCAGTTTAAGCTCTGTTTTTCGGGACTCCTTCAGGGAGCAGTTCTTC
TRBD2,TRBV5-5,TRBJ2-7,-,CASSLSSGSYEQYF,TGTGCCAGCAGCTTATCTAGCGGGAGCTACGAGCAGTACTTC
-,TRBV9,TRBJ2-2,once,CASSVASPGELFF,TGTGCCAGCAGCGTAGCTAGCCCCGGGGAGCTGTTTTTT
-,TRBV6-6,TRBJ1-1,-,CASSSGAFEAFF,TGTGCCAGCAGTTCAGGGGCCTTTGAAGCTTTCTTT
-,TRBV9,TRBJ2-5,-,CASSAGRTMQETQYF,TGTGCCAGCAGCGCTGGGCGGACTATGCAAGAGACCCAGTACTTC
-,TRBV6-5,TRBJ2-3,-,CASSSTQGRADTQYF,TGTGCCAGCAGTTCCACTCAGGGGCGGGCGGATACGCAGTATTTT
TRBD2,TRBV15,TRBJ2-1,-,CATSTGKASGYNEQFF,TGTGCCACCAGCACAGGGAAGGCTAGCGGCTACAATGAGCAGTTCTTC
-,TRBV7-9,TRBJ2-3,-,CASSLLGPLGDTQYF,TGTGCCAGCAGCTTACTGGGGCCCCTCGGAGATACGCAGTATTTT
TRBD1,TRBV2,TRBJ2-5,-,CASLRTGARGETQYF,TGTGCCAGCCTCAGGACAGGGGCAAGGGGGGAGACCCAGTACTTC
-,TRBV18,TRBJ1-3,-,CASSGGNSGNTIYF,TGTGCCAGCTCTGGCGGGAACTCTGGAAACACCATATATTTT
-,TRBV5-5,TRBJ2-7,few,CASSYRHSENAYEQYF,TGTGCCAGCAGCTACAGACACTCCGAAAACGCCTACGAGCAGTACTTC
-,TRBV10-3,TRBJ2-5,-,CAISDGVQETQYF,TGTGCCATCAGTGACGGGGTTCAAGAGACCCAGTACTTC
-,TRBV7-9,TRBJ1-2,-,CASSLGQQTGTYGYTF,TGTGCCAGCAGCTTGGGTCAACAGACAGGAACCTATGGCTACACCTTC
TRBD2,TRBV5-1,TRBJ2-4,-,CASSTAGGWNIQYF,TGCGCCAGCAGCACGGCGGGGGGGTGGAACATTCAGTACTTC
-,TRBV28,TRBJ1-5,few,CASSLRGMGSNQPQHF,TGTGCCAGCAGTTTAAGGGGTATGGGGAGCAATCAGCCCCAGCATTTT
TRBD1,TRBV18,TRBJ2-7,-,CASSPGTGGFYEQYF,TGTGCCAGCTCACCAGGGACAGGGGGCTTCTACGAGCAGTACTTC
-,TRBV19,TRBJ2-5,-,CASSPTVRETQYF,TGTGCCAGTAGTCCGACAGTCCGAGAGACCCAGTACTTC
-,TRBV18,TRBJ1-2,-,CASSPWQGFDYGYTF,TGTGCCAGCTCACCATGGCAGGGCTTCGACTATGGCTACACCTTC
-,TRBV7-2,TRBJ2-2,-,CASSPRQDTGELFF,TGTGCCAGCAGCCCACGACAGGACACCGGGGAGCTGTTTTTT
-,TRBV2,TRBJ1-1,-,CASRADRNTEAFF,TGTGCCAGCAGGGCCGACAGGAACACTGAAGCTTTCTTT
TRBD2,TRBV7-2,TRBJ2-5,-,CASSLRSGRGQETQYF,TGTGCCAGCAGCTTAAGGAGCGGGAGGGGTCAAGAGACCCAGTACTTC
-,TRBV6-1,TRBJ1-4,-,CASKQGVSEKLFF,TGTGCCAGCAAACAGGGCGTTAGTGAAAAACTGTTTTTT